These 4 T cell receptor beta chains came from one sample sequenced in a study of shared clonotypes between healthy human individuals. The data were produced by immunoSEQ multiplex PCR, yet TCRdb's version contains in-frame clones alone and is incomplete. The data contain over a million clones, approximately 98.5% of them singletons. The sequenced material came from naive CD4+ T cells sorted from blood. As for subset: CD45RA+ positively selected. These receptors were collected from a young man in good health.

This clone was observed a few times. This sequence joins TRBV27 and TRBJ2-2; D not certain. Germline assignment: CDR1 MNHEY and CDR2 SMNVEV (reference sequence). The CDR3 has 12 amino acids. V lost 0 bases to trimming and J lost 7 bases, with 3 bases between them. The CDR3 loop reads CASSLSRGELFF. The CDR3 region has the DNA TGTGCCAGCAGTTTATCTCGCGGGGAGCTGTTTTTT.

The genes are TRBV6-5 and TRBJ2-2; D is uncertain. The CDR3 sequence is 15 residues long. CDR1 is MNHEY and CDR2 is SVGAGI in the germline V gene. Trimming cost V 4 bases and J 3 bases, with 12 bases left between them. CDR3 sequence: CASSWSRWDTGELFF. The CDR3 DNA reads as TGTGCCAGCAGTTGGAGCCGTTGGGACACCGGGGAGCTGTTTTTT.

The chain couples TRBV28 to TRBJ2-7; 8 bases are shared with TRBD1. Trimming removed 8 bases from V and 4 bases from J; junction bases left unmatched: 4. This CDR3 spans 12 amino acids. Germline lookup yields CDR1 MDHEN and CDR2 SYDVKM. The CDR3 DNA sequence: TGTGCCAGCCGGGACAGGATGTACGAGCAGTACTTC. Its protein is CASRDRMYEQYF.

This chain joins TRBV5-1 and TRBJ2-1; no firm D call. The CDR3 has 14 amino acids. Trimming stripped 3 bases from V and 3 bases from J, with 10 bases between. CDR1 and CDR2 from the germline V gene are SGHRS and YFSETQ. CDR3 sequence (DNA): TGCGCCAGCAGCTCGAGGACCAACTACAATGAGCAGTTCTTC. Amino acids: CASSSRTNYNEQFF.